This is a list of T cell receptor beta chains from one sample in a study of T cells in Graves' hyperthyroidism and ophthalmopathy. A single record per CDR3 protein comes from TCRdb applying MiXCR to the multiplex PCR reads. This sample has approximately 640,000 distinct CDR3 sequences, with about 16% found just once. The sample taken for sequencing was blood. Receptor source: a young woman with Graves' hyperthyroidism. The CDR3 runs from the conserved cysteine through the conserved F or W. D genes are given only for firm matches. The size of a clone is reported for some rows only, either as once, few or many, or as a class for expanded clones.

cdr3_nt: TGCGCCAGCAGTGAGCAGGGGGCAGATACGCAGTATTTT
cdr3_aa: CASSEQGADTQYF
clone_size: many
d_call: TRBD1
j_call: TRBJ2-3
v_call: TRBV10-2

cdr3_nt: TGTGCCAGTAGTGCCCGACGCGAAAAACTGTTTTTT
cdr3_aa: CASSARREKLFF
clone_size: few
d_call: .
j_call: TRBJ1-4
v_call: TRBV19

cdr3_nt: TGTGCCAGCAGCCAAGGAGCCAACTACCGCCCCACAGATACGCAGTATTTT
cdr3_aa: CASSQGANYRPTDTQYF
clone_size: .
d_call: .
j_call: TRBJ2-3
v_call: TRBV4-2

cdr3_nt: TGTGCCATCAGTGCACTAGCGGGAGCAGAGGCCCAGTACTTC
cdr3_aa: CAISALAGAEAQYF
clone_size: .
d_call: TRBD2
j_call: TRBJ2-5
v_call: TRBV10-3

cdr3_nt: TGTGCCAGCAGCCCGGACAGGGATCACTACGAGCAGCACTTC
cdr3_aa: CASSPDRDHYEQHF
clone_size: .
d_call: TRBD1
j_call: TRBJ2-7
v_call: TRBV9

cdr3_nt: TGCGCCAGCAGCCAGGGGACAACGAACACCGGGGAGCTGTTTTTT
cdr3_aa: CASSQGTTNTGELFF
clone_size: .
d_call: .
j_call: TRBJ2-2
v_call: TRBV4-1

cdr3_nt: TGCAGTGCTAGAGTTCGGAAAGGGGAATTCTCCTACGAGCAGTACTTC
cdr3_aa: CSARVRKGEFSYEQYF
clone_size: many
d_call: .
j_call: TRBJ2-7
v_call: TRBV20-1

cdr3_nt: TGTGCCAGCAGTTACCCAGGGGAAGCTTTCTTT
cdr3_aa: CASSYPGEAFF
clone_size: many
d_call: .
j_call: TRBJ1-1
v_call: TRBV12-3/TRBV12-4

cdr3_nt: TGTGCCAGCAGTGAATGGGGCGGGAGGTATGATAAGACCCAGTACTTC
cdr3_aa: CASSEWGGRYDKTQYF
clone_size: many
d_call: TRBD2
j_call: TRBJ2-5
v_call: TRBV25-1

cdr3_nt: TGTGCCAGCAGTAAACTAGCATCTGGGGCCAACGTCCTGACTTTC
cdr3_aa: CASSKLASGANVLTF
clone_size: many
d_call: .
j_call: TRBJ2-6
v_call: TRBV6-1

cdr3_nt: TGTGCCAGCAGTTCCTGGACAGGGGGGCTGAACACTGAAGCTTTCTTT
cdr3_aa: CASSSWTGGLNTEAFF
clone_size: once
d_call: TRBD1
j_call: TRBJ1-1
v_call: TRBV28

cdr3_nt: TGTGCCAGCAGCGTAGGGAGGGTTAGCTCCTACAATGAGCAGTTCTTC
cdr3_aa: CASSVGRVSSYNEQFF
clone_size: .
d_call: .
j_call: TRBJ2-1
v_call: TRBV9

cdr3_nt: TGTGCCAGCAGCCGCCCGTATGGCGGGAACATCTACAATGAGCAGTTCTTC
cdr3_aa: CASSRPYGGNIYNEQFF
clone_size: .
d_call: .
j_call: TRBJ2-1
v_call: TRBV14

cdr3_nt: TGCAGTGCTAGAGGACAGAGTAATCAGCCCCAGCATTTT
cdr3_aa: CSARGQSNQPQHF
clone_size: few
d_call: .
j_call: TRBJ1-5
v_call: TRBV20-1

cdr3_nt: TGCGCCAGCAGTGAGGGGTTCGAAGAGACCCAGTACTTC
cdr3_aa: CASSEGFEETQYF
clone_size: few
d_call: .
j_call: TRBJ2-5
v_call: TRBV10-2

cdr3_nt: TGTGCCAGCAGCCCTTACAGGGATTACGAGCAGTACTTC
cdr3_aa: CASSPYRDYEQYF
clone_size: many
d_call: .
j_call: TRBJ2-7
v_call: TRBV7-3

cdr3_nt: TGTGCCAGTAGTATCGGGACAGGGGGTGGATCGAATTCACCCCTCCACTTT
cdr3_aa: CASSIGTGGGSNSPLHF
clone_size: .
d_call: TRBD1
j_call: TRBJ1-6
v_call: TRBV19

cdr3_nt: TGCAGCGTGTTATGGGAGACCCAGTACTTC
cdr3_aa: CSVLWETQYF
clone_size: .
d_call: .
j_call: TRBJ2-5
v_call: TRBV29-1

cdr3_nt: TGTGCCAGCAGCCAAACAGGGGGTGACCTGAACACTGAAGCTTTCTTT
cdr3_aa: CASSQTGGDLNTEAFF
clone_size: once
d_call: TRBD1
j_call: TRBJ1-1
v_call: TRBV7-3

cdr3_nt: TGCAGTGCTAGCGGAAGGGGGGTCAATGAGCAGTTCTTC
cdr3_aa: CSASGRGVNEQFF
clone_size: many
d_call: .
j_call: TRBJ2-1
v_call: TRBV20-1

cdr3_nt: TGCAGTGCTAGAGATGCGGGAAATTACGAGCAGTACTTC
cdr3_aa: CSARDAGNYEQYF
clone_size: many
d_call: .
j_call: TRBJ2-7
v_call: TRBV20-1

cdr3_nt: TGTGCCAGCAGTTACCGACAGGGCTGGGCTTCACCCCTCCACTTT
cdr3_aa: CASSYRQGWASPLHF
clone_size: few
d_call: TRBD1
j_call: TRBJ1-6
v_call: TRBV6-5

cdr3_nt: TGTGCCAGCAGTCTCGATTGGGCCCTGAATCAGCCCCAGCATTTT
cdr3_aa: CASSLDWALNQPQHF
clone_size: many
d_call: .
j_call: TRBJ1-5
v_call: TRBV6-1

cdr3_nt: TGTGCCAGCAGCCCCTTCCTTCGCGGCCTTTATAGCAATCAGCCCCAGCATTTT
cdr3_aa: CASSPFLRGLYSNQPQHF
clone_size: many
d_call: .
j_call: TRBJ1-5
v_call: TRBV12-3/TRBV12-4

cdr3_nt: TGTGCCAGCAGCTTTATAGCGGGAGGGCCAGGAACGCAGTATTTT
cdr3_aa: CASSFIAGGPGTQYF
clone_size: many
d_call: TRBD2
j_call: TRBJ2-3
v_call: TRBV7-3

cdr3_nt: TGTGCCAGCAGCTTACCGCAGGGACTTCACAATGAGCAGTTCTTC
cdr3_aa: CASSLPQGLHNEQFF
clone_size: .
d_call: .
j_call: TRBJ2-1
v_call: TRBV7-2

cdr3_nt: TGTGCCAGCAGCGCCTCGCGGGCCTACGAGCAGTACTTC
cdr3_aa: CASSASRAYEQYF
clone_size: many
d_call: .
j_call: TRBJ2-7
v_call: TRBV7-2

cdr3_nt: TGCGCCAGCAGCTTCGGGAACACCGGGGAGCTGTTTTTT
cdr3_aa: CASSFGNTGELFF
clone_size: many
d_call: .
j_call: TRBJ2-2
v_call: TRBV5-1

cdr3_nt: TGTGCCAGCAGCTCCCCTGGGACTAGCAAAGACAATGAGCAGTTCTTC
cdr3_aa: CASSSPGTSKDNEQFF
clone_size: many
d_call: TRBD2
j_call: TRBJ2-1
v_call: TRBV11-2

cdr3_nt: TGTGCCATCAGTGAGCTGGGACTAGCGGGAGTCCAGGTCGGGGAGCTGTTTTTT
cdr3_aa: CAISELGLAGVQVGELFF
clone_size: .
d_call: TRBD2
j_call: TRBJ2-2
v_call: TRBV10-3

cdr3_nt: TGTGCCAGCAGCTTAGACGGGTTTGGCTACACCTTC
cdr3_aa: CASSLDGFGYTF
clone_size: few
d_call: .
j_call: TRBJ1-2
v_call: TRBV11-3

cdr3_nt: TGCGCCAGCAGTGACAGGATCAGGGGTGAGCAGTTCTTC
cdr3_aa: CASSDRIRGEQFF
clone_size: few
d_call: .
j_call: TRBJ2-1
v_call: TRBV10-1

cdr3_nt: TGTGCCAGCAGTTCCACGGGACAGGGGATTGGAAACACCATATATTTT
cdr3_aa: CASSSTGQGIGNTIYF
clone_size: few
d_call: TRBD1
j_call: TRBJ1-3
v_call: TRBV12-3/TRBV12-4

cdr3_nt: TGTGCCAGCAGCTTAATCGTCCCTAGCGGGGACACAGATACGCAGTATTTT
cdr3_aa: CASSLIVPSGDTDTQYF
clone_size: many
d_call: TRBD2
j_call: TRBJ2-3
v_call: TRBV7-8

cdr3_nt: TGTGCCTGGAGTGCTATCCCCGGGGGCTCCTACAATGAGCAGTTCTTC
cdr3_aa: CAWSAIPGGSYNEQFF
clone_size: few
d_call: .
j_call: TRBJ2-1
v_call: TRBV30

cdr3_nt: TGTGCCAGCAGTAGTCGCGGGACTACCTCCTACAGTGAGCAGTTCTTC
cdr3_aa: CASSSRGTTSYSEQFF
clone_size: many
d_call: TRBD2
j_call: TRBJ2-1
v_call: TRBV11-2

cdr3_nt: TGTGCCAGCAGCCTGCGGGGGGGCCACCGGGGCGATGAGCAGTTCTTC
cdr3_aa: CASSLRGGHRGDEQFF
clone_size: many
d_call: TRBD2
j_call: TRBJ2-1
v_call: TRBV3-1

cdr3_nt: TGCAGTGCGAGTCGGAGGGGGGGCGGGGAGACCCAGTACTTC
cdr3_aa: CSASRRGGGETQYF
clone_size: many
d_call: .
j_call: TRBJ2-5
v_call: TRBV20-1

cdr3_nt: TGTGCCAGCAGTGAAGCGCTTCGGGAAAGGGCCGGCGGCTACACCTTC
cdr3_aa: CASSEALRERAGGYTF
clone_size: .
d_call: .
j_call: TRBJ1-2
v_call: TRBV2

cdr3_nt: TGTGCCGCGTCAAGGGGGAACACTGAAGCTTTCTTT
cdr3_aa: CAASRGNTEAFF
clone_size: many
d_call: .
j_call: TRBJ1-1
v_call: TRBV6-1

cdr3_nt: TGTGCCTGGAGTGTCGGGGGGTACGAGCAGTACTTC
cdr3_aa: CAWSVGGYEQYF
clone_size: many
d_call: TRBD2
j_call: TRBJ2-7
v_call: TRBV30

cdr3_nt: TGTGCCAGCATGACAGGGCACTTCGGAACCGGTCAGCCCCAGCATTTT
cdr3_aa: CASMTGHFGTGQPQHF
clone_size: once
d_call: TRBD1
j_call: TRBJ1-5
v_call: TRBV2

cdr3_nt: TGCGCCAGCAGAGGAGGACTAGCGGGAGGGCCGGATGGCGACGAGCAGTACTTC
cdr3_aa: CASRGGLAGGPDGDEQYF
clone_size: many
d_call: TRBD2
j_call: TRBJ2-7
v_call: TRBV5-1

cdr3_nt: TGTGCCAGCAGCTGGTTTGGAGTTGAGCAGTTCTTC
cdr3_aa: CASSWFGVEQFF
clone_size: many
d_call: .
j_call: TRBJ2-1
v_call: TRBV5-8

cdr3_nt: TGTGCCAGCAGCATCTACGGGACACATGCCTACGAGCAGTACTTC
cdr3_aa: CASSIYGTHAYEQYF
clone_size: few
d_call: .
j_call: TRBJ2-7
v_call: TRBV7-2

cdr3_nt: TGTGCCAGCAGTGAGCGCAGGAGGAACACTGAAGCTTTCTTT
cdr3_aa: CASSERRRNTEAFF
clone_size: many
d_call: .
j_call: TRBJ1-1
v_call: TRBV6-1

cdr3_nt: TGTGCCAGCAGCCCCCGAAGTACGGGACTAGTAGTTCGGCAGTTCTTC
cdr3_aa: CASSPRSTGLVVRQFF
clone_size: .
d_call: TRBD2
j_call: TRBJ2-1
v_call: TRBV11-1

cdr3_nt: TGCAGCGTAGAATCAAGCCATGAGCAGTTCTTC
cdr3_aa: CSVESSHEQFF
clone_size: .
d_call: .
j_call: TRBJ2-1
v_call: TRBV29-1

cdr3_nt: TGTGCCAGCAGCCGCGACGGACGTCATGGCTACACCTTC
cdr3_aa: CASSRDGRHGYTF
clone_size: many
d_call: .
j_call: TRBJ1-2
v_call: TRBV6-1

cdr3_nt: TGTGCCAGCAGCCAACTTCCAGGGGGGGATCAGCCCCAGCATTTT
cdr3_aa: CASSQLPGGDQPQHF
clone_size: many
d_call: TRBD1
j_call: TRBJ1-5
v_call: TRBV3-1